Below, 7 T cell receptor beta chains from the same sample are listed, as sequenced in a study of T cells after yellow fever vaccination. TCRdb analysed the 5' RACE reads with MiXCR anew, one entry per CDR3 protein. The sample records about 260,000 distinct CDR3 sequences, over 10% being singletons. Here the sequenced sample was CD4+ T cells sorted from PBMCs, taken 45 days after the yellow fever booster vaccination. The receptors were sampled from a man aged 25-45 years who received the YFV17D yellow fever vaccine.

The table lists this clonotype with a few counts. V and J are TRBV7-2 and TRBJ2-5, with 11 bases matching TRBD2. CDR1 is SGHTA and CDR2 is FQGNSA in the germline V gene. CDR3 length: 16 residues. V dropped 1 base and J dropped 4; count of bases not matched to a gene: 5. The CDR3 reads CASSLVLAGGIETQYF. In DNA, the CDR3 is TGTGCCAGCAGCTTAGTGTTAGCGGGAGGGATAGAGACCCAGTACTTC.

The chain recombines TRBV6-5 with TRBJ2-1, with TRBD1 as a possible D gene (6 bases). Germline V gene data show CDR1 as MNHEY and CDR2 as SVGAGI. Trimming took 7 bases from V and 6 from J, leaving 16 bases between them. The CDR3 runs 14 residues. The CDR3 is CASTKPGVGNEQFF. As DNA, the CDR3 is TGTGCCAGCACCAAGCCAGGGGTCGGCAATGAGCAGTTCTTC.

The chain is built from TRBV7-9 and TRBJ2-5, with D perhaps TRBD1 or TRBD2 (5 bases each). Germline-derived CDR1 and CDR2 are SEHNR and FQNEAQ (reference sequence). V lost 4 bases to trimming and J lost 2 bases, with 14 bases between them. The CDR3 is 15 amino acids. CDR3 DNA: TGTGCCAGCAGCTGGGGGACGCCAGTTCAAGAGACCCAGTACTTC. Translated: CASSWGTPVQETQYF.

This sequence joins TRBV20-1 and TRBJ2-5; D is perhaps TRBD2 (6 bases). Germline values: CDR1 DFQATT, CDR2 SNEGSKA (reference sequence). The length of the CDR3 is 18 residues. Trimming cost V 5 bases and J 2 bases, with 27 bases left between them. The CDR3 nucleotides are TGCAGTGCTCGCCGGCCAGGGAAGTTTAGCGGATTACAAGAGACCCAGTACTTC. Translating gives CSARRPGKFSGLQETQYF.

As for this clonotype: Being one base from a much bigger clone, this may be a read error. The chain is built from TRBV6-2 or TRBV6-3 and TRBJ2-7; D is undetermined. This CDR3 comprises 11 residues. The germline V gene encodes CDR1 MNHEY and CDR2 SVGEGT. The V end lost 6 bases, the J end lost 2 bases, and 5 bases lay between the germline ends. CDR3 region: CASRAAYEQYF. The DNA of the CDR3 is TGTGCCAGCAGAGCAGCCTACGAGCAGTACTTC.

This clonotype has a handful of counts. V and J are TRBV7-9 and TRBJ2-7, with D perhaps given as TRBD1 or TRBD2 (5 bases each). Trimming removed 3 bases at V and 6 bases at J, with 12 bases between. In germline, CDR1 is SEHNR, CDR2 FQNEAQ (reference sequence). This CDR3 spans 13 amino acids. CDR3 nucleotide sequence: TGTGCCAGCAGCTTTCAGGGAGTAGGCGAGCAGTACTTC. It specifies CASSFQGVGEQYF.

This chain links TRBV15 with TRBJ2-5, with D possibly being TRBD1 or TRBD2 (5 bases each). With 10 bases removed from V and 4 bases from J, the gap between germline ends came to 25 bases. The CDR3 is 16 residues long. Germline CDR1 and CDR2: LNHNV and YYDKDF (reference sequence). The DNA of the CDR3 is TGTGCCATAATTAGGGCGGAGAGGGGACGCGGAGAGACCCAGTACTTC. Translated: CAIIRAERGRGETQYF. Full variable domain (remainder filled in from reference TRBV15 and TRBJ2-5): DAMVIQNPRYQVTQFGKPVTLSCSQTLNHNVMYWYQQKSSQAPKLLFHYYDKDFNNEADTPDNFQSRRPNTSFCFLDIRSPGLGDTAMYLCAIIRAERGRGETQYFGPGTRLLVL.